The rows below give T cell receptor beta chains drawn from one sample of a study of OX40 agonist ivuxolimab in advanced cancers. Method: immunoSEQ multiplex PCR; TCRdb's copy keeps in-frame clones and lacks some. The data hold about 58,000 clones, with approximately 86% observed a single time. Sample: CD4+ or CD8+ T cells sorted from blood, taken in a trial of the OX40 agonist ivuxolimab. All receptors derive from an adult with an advanced solid tumor such as melanoma, head and neck, liver or kidney cancer. The CDR3 runs from the conserved cysteine through the conserved F or W. A D gene is named only where the DNA matches it firmly. Clone size is given for some rows only: seen once, a few or many times, or a class if the clone is expanded.

TRBJ2-3 TRBD2 once TRBV4-2 TGTGCCAGCAGCCAACCGGGACTAGCGGCGTCAGATACGCAGTATTTT CASSQPGLAASDTQYF
TRBJ2-7 TRBD1 NA TRBV11-2 TGTGCCAGCAGCCTAAGGAGTCCTACAGGGGGGAGCTCCTACGAGCAGTACTTC CASSLRSPTGGSSYEQYF
TRBJ2-3 NA NA TRBV7-2 TGTGCCAGCAGCTTGAGTTCTAGCACAGATACGCAGTATTTT CASSLSSSTDTQYF
TRBJ2-7 TRBD2 NA TRBV11-2 TGTGCCAGCAGCTTAGCCCCTAGCGGGGGGGCCTACGAGCAGTACTTC CASSLAPSGGAYEQYF
TRBJ1-5 NA NA TRBV10-2 TGCGCCAGCAGGGTGGACGGGAGCAATCAGCCCCAGCATTTT CASRVDGSNQPQHF
TRBJ1-1 NA NA TRBV7-9 TGTGCCAGCAGAGATACAGTAAACACTGAAGCTTTCTTT CASRDTVNTEAFF
TRBJ1-1 TRBD1 once TRBV6-1 TGTGCCAGCAGGCCGGGACAGAAGAACACTGAAGCTTTCTTT CASRPGQKNTEAFF
TRBJ2-1 TRBD2 NA TRBV10-1 TGCGCCAGCAGTGGGACCAGACTAGCGGGGCGGGAAGAGCAGTTCTTC CASSGTRLAGREEQFF
TRBJ2-6 NA NA TRBV18 TGTGCCAGCTCCAACAGGGTTCGGGCCAACGTCCTGACTTTC CASSNRVRANVLTF
TRBJ1-6 TRBD1 few TRBV4-1 TGCGCCAGCAGCCAGTCCGGGACAGGGCGTTCACCCCTCCACTTT CASSQSGTGRSPLHF
TRBJ1-5 NA NA TRBV18 TGTGCCAGCTCACGTACAGGGTCCCGCAATCAGCCCCAGCATTTT CASSRTGSRNQPQHF
TRBJ1-6 NA NA TRBV27 TGTGCCAGCAGTCCCCGACAATTAAGCTCCTATAATTCACCCCTCCACTTT CASSPRQLSSYNSPLHF
TRBJ2-3 TRBD2 once TRBV6-1 TGTGCCAGCAGTGAACTAGCGGGGGGGCCAGATACGCAGTATTTT CASSELAGGPDTQYF
TRBJ1-2 NA few TRBV7-2 TGTGCCAGCAGCTTCGCGGGGAACTATGGCTACACCTTC CASSFAGNYGYTF
TRBJ1-3 NA NA TRBV5-1 TGCGCCAGCAGCATCGGACAGTGGAACACCATATATTTT CASSIGQWNTIYF
TRBJ2-7 TRBD1 NA TRBV18 TGTGCCAGCACCACTGGACAGGGGTTTACGGGGCAGTACTTC CASTTGQGFTGQYF
TRBJ2-1 NA NA TRBV5-1 TGCGCCAGCAGCTTACCGGACCCTCACAATGAGCAGTTCTTC CASSLPDPHNEQFF
TRBJ2-7 NA NA TRBV6-1 TGTGCCAGCAGACCCGGGAGCCAAGGGTACGAGCAGTACTTC CASRPGSQGYEQYF
TRBJ2-3 TRBD1 few TRBV30 TGTGCCTGGAGTGCCGGACAGGGGGCGAGGTTAGATACGCAGTATTTT CAWSAGQGARLDTQYF
TRBJ1-6 NA few TRBV9 TGTGCCAGCAGCGTAGCTCCAGGCGGGTCACCCCTCCACTTT CASSVAPGGSPLHF
TRBJ2-5 TRBD2 once TRBV4-2 TGTGCCAGCAGCCTTCGGACTAGCGGGGGGGGGAGGGAGACCCAGTACTTC CASSLRTSGGGRETQYF
TRBJ2-6 NA NA TRBV5-1 TGCGCCAGCAGCTTTCCCCAAACAGGGGGAGGGTCTGGGGCCAACGTCCTGACTTTC CASSFPQTGGGSGANVLTF
TRBJ2-5 TRBD2 NA TRBV7-3 TGTGCCAGCAGCTTAGGTAGCGGGGGGGCCTATCCCCAGTACTTC CASSLGSGGAYPQYF
TRBJ1-1 TRBD1 NA TRBV4-2 TGTGCCAGCAGCCGGACAGGGGGCTTCACTGAAGCTTTCTTT CASSRTGGFTEAFF
TRBJ2-7 NA NA TRBV5-1 TGCGCCAGCAGCCCGCTGGGGGCCGCCTACGAGCAGTACTTC CASSPLGAAYEQYF
TRBJ2-1 TRBD2 once TRBV6-1 TGTGCCAGCAGTGAAACGCTAGCGGGCTCCTACAATGAGCAGTTCTTC CASSETLAGSYNEQFF
TRBJ2-3 NA NA TRBV7-2 TGTGCCAGCAGCTTAACATCGAGGGGGGGAGCAGATACGCAGTATTTT CASSLTSRGGADTQYF
TRBJ2-5 TRBD2 NA TRBV5-1 TGCGCCAGCAGCTTGGCCGGGCTAGCGGGGGGGTCCCAAGAGACCCAGTACTTC CASSLAGLAGGSQETQYF
TRBJ2-7 NA NA TRBV4-2 TGTGCCAGCAGCCAAGATGTGCAGTCCTACGAGCAGTACTTC CASSQDVQSYEQYF
TRBJ1-3 TRBD1 NA TRBV7-8 TGTGCCAGCAGCTACAGGGGGTCTGGAAACACCATATATTTT CASSYRGSGNTIYF
TRBJ2-3 TRBD1 NA TRBV19 TGTGCCAGTAGTATAGCCGACGGACAGGGATTGGATACGCAGTATTTT CASSIADGQGLDTQYF
TRBJ2-1 NA NA TRBV18 TGTGCCAGCTCTCTGGATGCGGGGGAGCAGTTCTTC CASSLDAGEQFF
TRBJ1-2 TRBD1 NA TRBV10-3 TGTGCCATCAGGGGACAGCCGCCGAGCTATGGCTACACCTTC CAIRGQPPSYGYTF
TRBJ1-2 TRBD1 NA TRBV29-1 TGCAGCGTGGTACAGGGGGCGATCGGCTACACCTTC CSVVQGAIGYTF
TRBJ1-6 NA NA TRBV30 TGTGCCGCCGGCAGGGTAGAGACACCCCTCCACTTT CAAGRVETPLHF
TRBJ2-1 NA NA TRBV5-4 TGTGCCAGCAGCTTGTGGGACACCCGCTACAATGAGCAGTTCTTC CASSLWDTRYNEQFF
TRBJ1-6 NA NA TRBV6-5 TGTGCCAGCAGTTACGCTTTTGACTCAACGGGTTCACCCCTCCACTTT CASSYAFDSTGSPLHF
TRBJ1-1 NA NA TRBV10-3 TGTGCCATCAGTGAACGGCCGACCTATGAAGCTTTCTTT CAISERPTYEAFF
TRBJ1-6 NA NA TRBV7-9 TGTGCCAGCGGCTCCTATAATTCACCCCTCCACTTT CASGSYNSPLHF
TRBJ2-1 NA NA TRBV5-1 TGCGCCAGCAGCTTGGTGCCGGGGGTCAATGAGCAGTTCTTC CASSLVPGVNEQFF
TRBJ1-5 NA NA TRBV11-2 TGTGCCAGCAGCTTACAGCCGGGGAATCAGCCCCAGCATTTT CASSLQPGNQPQHF
TRBJ1-3 TRBD1 NA TRBV7-9 TGTGCCAGCAGCTCGACAGGGGATGGAAACACCATATATTTT CASSSTGDGNTIYF
TRBJ1-1 NA NA TRBV5-1 TGCGCCAGCAGCACCCGTACAGAGTCCACTGAAGCTTTCTTT CASSTRTESTEAFF
TRBJ2-7 NA once TRBV2 TGTGCCAGCAGAGTGGACGGGGGCGACCTCTACGAGCAGTACTTC CASRVDGGDLYEQYF
TRBJ2-7 TRBD1 once TRBV27 TGTGCCAGCTCTTCCGGGACAGGCTTATCCGCCGAGCAGTACTTC CASSSGTGLSAEQYF
TRBJ1-1 NA NA TRBV4-1 TGCGCCAGCAGCCAAGGGGTGCTCATGAACACTGAAGCTTTCTTT CASSQGVLMNTEAFF
TRBJ2-7 TRBD1 NA TRBV7-9 TGTGCCAGCGGATCGGACAGGGGCCCCAACGAGCAGTACTTC CASGSDRGPNEQYF
TRBJ1-1 TRBD1 NA TRBV29-1 TGCAGCGTTTGGGACAGAAACACTGAAGCTTTCTTT CSVWDRNTEAFF
TRBJ1-2 NA NA TRBV19 TGTGCCAGTACCGAATGGAAGGGGGGCCTCTATGGCTACACCTTC CASTEWKGGLYGYTF
TRBJ2-3 NA NA TRBV10-1 TGCGCCAGCAGTGACCGCGTAACAGGCTCAGATACGCAGTATTTT CASSDRVTGSDTQYF